This paragraph covers one TCR beta chain sequence. Only a few counts were recorded for this clonotype. This receptor's antigen is unknown. No base-level quality is on record; no much larger clone is a single base apart. V and J lose 6 bases and 4 bases, and a span of 15 bases separates them. The CDR3 contains 14 residues, cysteine and phenylalanine counted. Only the CDR3 DNA is retained, 42 bases long and in frame from the first base. CDR1 and CDR2, per the germline V gene, are SNHLY and FYNNEI. The source of the sample is a study of blood T cells in healthy people across ages (dated by TCRdb to about 2015). For context, the study as a whole: In model experiments, template switching captured about one uniquely barcoded TCR beta cDNA molecule for every two T cells. Donors were grouped into four age groups: young (average approximately 15 years), middle-aged (39), aged (approximately 67) and long-lived (82). For two donors (one aged 18 to 29 and one aged 80 or older), the study analyzed two additional independent replicas of 1 million unique cDNA reads from the same blood draw. Using deep sequencing normalized with unique cDNA molecular identifiers, the study measured how TCR beta repertoire diversity changes with age. To avoid experimental bias, donors of different ages were distributed randomly across sequencing lanes. Results and caveats for the whole study, not just this receptor: The long-lived group showed more naive CD4+ T cells, fewer expanded clones and increased TCR diversity than the aged group, suggesting age selection. Donor CMV infection status was unknown, potentially confounding age-related changes in expanded clonotypes. There was a strong correlation between observed TCR beta diversity and the percentage of naive T cells measured by flow cytometry. Estimates of total diversity from one million sequenced T cells were regarded as lower bounds and underestimates. Observed TCR beta diversity per million T cells fell roughly linearly with age, and a significant reduction was already apparent by age approximately 41. Conclusive comparison of naive and antigen-experienced compartments was prevented by the profiling of bulk unsorted PBMCs.

The library was obtained by 5' RACE. The sample was run on an Illumina HiSeq 2500. A second PCR of roughly 7 to 11 cycles was performed with a sample-barcoded 5' primer and a J-beta primer mix. A template-switch 5' adaptor carrying 12 random nucleotides introduced a unique molecular identifier onto each TCR beta cDNA molecule. At least 2.5 million CDR3-containing paired-end reads were obtained from each sample. The Mint cDNA synthesis kit, primed by a TRBC-specific oligonucleotide, was used to synthesize first-strand cDNA from all RNA. All cDNA was treated with uracil-DNA glycosylase and then went through a first 18-cycle PCR with the universal primers M1SS and BC2_uni_R. In the authors' own workflow: For normalization, 1 million high-quality reads, each with a distinct molecular identifier, were randomly selected from each sample. Reads sharing molecular identifiers were discarded rather than binned into consensus sequences. MiTCR, with a Q25 quality threshold and the strictest error-elimination algorithm, was used for CDR3 identification, clonotype clustering and error correction. Lower-bound total TCR beta diversity was estimated with a nonparametric unseen species model using Euler transformation. TCRdb applied fastp at Q25 and MiXCR to the public reads, then kept only in-frame beta chains. Rows merge per CDR3 protein into single entries with the most common DNA and genes. TCRdb's processing, not the authors', yielded these V and J calls. The sample table contains around 620,000 distinct CDR3 sequences; only one count was recorded for 25% to 30% of them. The top ten clones comprise approximately 17% of the sample.

The approximately 39 donors, aged 6 to 90 years, were systemically healthy Caucasian individuals from Russia. Around 10 milliliters of peripheral blood were collected from each donor into EDTA-treated Vacutainer tubes. Ficoll-Paque density-gradient centrifugation was used to isolate PBMCs, with at least 6 million per sample. Trizol reagent was used to extract total RNA from the PBMCs, yielding at least 6 micrograms per sample. For every donor, flow cytometry on a PBMC aliquot measured the percentage of naive CD45RAhigh/CD27high T cells. Recombination connected TRBV2 to TRBJ1-2; the best D guess is TRBD1, with 6 bases matching. The origin of this receptor is a woman in her 70s in good health. Input material: blood. The DNA sequence is as follows: TGTGCCAGCAGCGTCTCGGGGGGCGGCTATGGCTACACCTTC. Translated, this is CASSVSGGGYGYTF.